This TCR beta chain was sequenced during a study of persistence of HIV-infected CD4 T cells. Broader study findings: Rare CMV-responding cells carrying HIV-1 proviruses were not analyzed separately for TCR. CMV- and Gag-responding cells had lower TCRbeta richness than CD3/CD28-responding cells.

The CDR3 length is 13 residues. Germline V gene sequence: CDR1 SGHVS, CDR2 FQNEAQ. J was trimmed by 7 bases and V by 5 bases; bases with no gene match: 4. Turning to this clone: The antigen is undetermined.

Sequencing used immunoSEQ version 4 in survey mode. Assay used: immunoSEQ multiplex PCR; TCRdb lists only in-frame clones, some missing. This table holds roughly 35,000 clones, 80% found once. Stimulation used around 9.1 ug/mL lysate from CMV-infected fibroblasts. CD40L-negative CD69-negative CD45RO-high memory CD4+ T cells were sorted as populations depleted of antigen-responding cells. Donors were HIV-1-infected adults who began suppressive ART during chronic infection. Donors had undetectable plasma HIV-1 RNA, under 50 copies/mL, for 4+ years. The sequences come from CD4+ T cells sorted from PBMCs after roughly 18-hour stimulation, collected from a patient who received antiretroviral therapy. The sequence came from an adult man with HIV who was CMV-seropositive. This chain uses TRBV7-8 with TRBJ1-1, with 10 bases identical to TRBD1. This chain's CDR3 is CASSRDRGGEAFF. The CDR3 nucleotides are TGTGCCAGCAGCCGGGACAGGGGAGGTGAAGCTTTCTTT.